Presented here are 27 T cell receptor beta chains from one specimen sequenced in a study of T cells after yellow fever vaccination. TCRdb re-called the 5' RACE reads with MiXCR, one entry per CDR3 protein. Of 500,000 to 650,000 distinct CDR3 sequences in the sample, 9% to 15% were seen once. The specimen comprised PBMCs, sampled on the day of the yellow fever booster vaccination. The receptors derive from a man aged 25-45 years who received the YFV17D yellow fever vaccine.

This clonotype was found many times. CDR3 DNA: TGCGCCAGCAGCTTGAGGGGGGCGGGAGGGCCAATCGACGAGCAGTACTTC. The encoded protein is CASSLRGAGGPIDEQYF. V is TRBV5-1 and J is TRBJ2-7, with 9 bases matching TRBD2. The CDR3 loop spans 17 amino acids. The trim removed 1 base at V and 5 bases at J, leaving 13 bases unmatched. The germline gives CDR1 SGHRS, CDR2 YFSETQ.

This clonotype was recorded at least ten times. The rearrangement joins TRBV7-2 to TRBJ2-7; maybe TRBD1 (6 bases). V dropped 6 bases and J dropped 1 base, with 10 bases sitting between them. The CDR3 runs 13 residues. Per the germline V gene, CDR1 is SGHTA and CDR2 is FQGNSA. As DNA, the CDR3 is TGTGCCAGCAGTAGACAGGCTTCCTACGAGCAGTACTTC. It specifies CASSRQASYEQYF.

This clonotype was found a few times. The chain has TRBV5-1 and TRBJ2-3; perhaps TRBD2 as D (6 bases). The length of the CDR3 is 15 residues. Between the trimmed V and J ends, which lost 3 bases and 4 bases, there was a span of 15 bases. Germline V gene lookup returns CDR1 SGHRS and CDR2 YFSETQ. The CDR3 sequence is CASSSAGTSADTQYF. The CDR3 DNA reads TGCGCCAGCAGCTCCGCCGGGACTTCTGCAGATACGCAGTATTTT.

The rearrangement uses TRBV19 and TRBJ2-4; D gene unclear. Trimming took 7 bases from V and 0 from J, leaving 7 bases between them. This CDR3 is built from 13 residues. Looked up from germline, CDR1 is LNHDA and CDR2 is SQIVND (reference sequence). The chain's CDR3 is CASTGEAKNIQYF. CDR3 DNA sequence: TGTGCCAGTACTGGGGAAGCCAAAAACATTCAGTACTTC.

The V call is TRBV12-3 or TRBV12-4, the J call TRBJ1-1, with a weak D call TRBD1 (5 bases). Trimming removed 5 bases at V and 3 bases at J, with 13 bases between. The CDR3 is 14 residues long. The CDR3 DNA reads as TGTGCCAGCAGTCAAACAGGACCATACACTGAAGCTTTCTTT. The encoded protein is CASSQTGPYTEAFF.

The chain employs TRBV7-2 and TRBJ2-3; D remains ambiguous. The CDR3 contains 14 residues. The germline V and J ends were trimmed by 1 base and 0 bases, with 5 bases remaining between them. CDR1 SGHTA and CDR2 FQGNSA come from the germline V gene. CDR3 nucleotides: TGTGCCAGCAGCTTAGTACCTAGCACAGATACGCAGTATTTT. As protein: CASSLVPSTDTQYF.

V and J are TRBV20-1 and TRBJ2-5, with a tentative D call TRBD2 (5 bases). The germline V gene has CDR1 DFQATT and CDR2 SNEGSKA (reference sequence). The germline V and J ends were trimmed by 0 bases and 3 bases, with 14 bases remaining between them. This CDR3 region has 15 residues. The chain's CDR3 is CSARDGAAGEETQYF. CDR3 sequence (DNA): TGCAGTGCTAGAGATGGTGCGGCCGGGGAAGAGACCCAGTACTTC.

V is TRBV6-1 and J is TRBJ2-2, with 14 bases lining up with TRBD2. Germline V CDR1 and CDR2: MNHNS, SASEGT. V was pared by 5 bases and J by 0 bases, with 5 bases of the junction left unmatched. The CDR3 consists of 18 residues. The CDR3 DNA sequence: TGTGCCAGCAGTACCCGGACTAGCGGGAGGCCGAACACCGGGGAGCTGTTTTTT. This encodes CASSTRTSGRPNTGELFF.

This clonotype showed up just a few times. The J gene is TRBJ2-5, the V gene TRBV5-1; TRBD1 agrees at 7 bases. CDR1 is SGHRS and CDR2 is YFSETQ in the germline V gene. CDR3 length: 13 residues. With 5 bases clipped from V and 3 bases from J, the junction kept 4 bases outside the gene matches. The CDR3 sequence: CASRTGFEETQYF. Here the CDR3 DNA reads TGCGCCAGCAGGACAGGGTTTGAAGAGACCCAGTACTTC.

Only a few counts were recorded for this clonotype. This rearrangement joins TRBV3-1 to TRBJ2-1; 9 bases map to TRBD2. Germline V lookup: CDR1 LGHDT, CDR2 YNNKEL (reference sequence). The CDR3 has 20 residues. The V and J ends lost 0 bases and 3 bases, in that order; junction bases with no gene match: 15. CDR3 sequence reads: CASSQDRPHYSGRFYNEQFF. The CDR3 DNA follows: TGTGCCAGCAGCCAAGATCGACCCCACTACAGCGGGAGGTTCTACAATGAGCAGTTCTTC.

In this sample, this clonotype turned up many times. CDR3 sequence: CASSGEFADTQYF. CDR3 nucleotides: TGTGCCAGCAGCGGCGAGTTCGCAGATACGCAGTATTTT. The V and J genes are TRBV3-1 and TRBJ2-3; D remains ambiguous. The germline V and J ends were trimmed by 5 bases and 4 bases, with 10 bases remaining between them. The germline V gene encodes CDR1 LGHDT and CDR2 YNNKEL (reference sequence). CDR3 length equals 13 residues.

This clonotype has only a few counts. Written as DNA, the CDR3 is TGTGCCAGCAGCTCCTCTAGCGGGGGCTCCTACGAGCAGTACTTC. Translation gives CASSSSSGGSYEQYF. This sequence joins TRBV7-2 and TRBJ2-7; 10 positions agree with TRBD2. Germline-derived CDR1 and CDR2 are SGHTA and FQGNSA. The CDR3 sequence is 15 residues long. Germline trimming cut 4 bases from V and 0 bases from J; bases unmatched to any gene: 3.

The V and J genes are TRBV9 and TRBJ2-7; D may match TRBD1 or TRBD2 (5 bases each). V was pared by 3 bases and J by 4 bases, with 17 bases between. From germline, CDR1 is SGDLS and CDR2 YYNGEE. This CDR3 has 15 amino acids. The CDR3: CASSAQGAVGYEQYF. The DNA of the CDR3 is TGTGCCAGCAGCGCCCAGGGAGCAGTCGGTTACGAGCAGTACTTC.

The rearrangement uses TRBV27 and TRBJ2-7; perhaps TRBD2 as D (6 bases). Trimming took off 2 bases at V and 0 bases at J, with 11 bases between the two ends. CDR3 length: 15 amino acids. The germline V gene has CDR1 MNHEY and CDR2 SMNVEV (reference sequence). The CDR3, as DNA: TGTGCCAGCAGTTTACCCGGGAGAAACTCCTACGAGCAGTACTTC. It yields the protein CASSLPGRNSYEQYF.

This rearrangement joins TRBV15 to TRBJ2-2; no firm D call. The V end was cut by 3 bases, the J end by 1 base, with 6 bases between. The CDR3 extends over 14 amino acids. The germline V gene encodes CDR1 LNHNV and CDR2 YYDKDF (reference sequence). CDR3 sequence (DNA): TGTGCCACCAGCAGCACAGAGAACACCGGGGAGCTGTTTTTT. It codes for CATSSTENTGELFF.

This clonotype was observed a handful of times. The chain employs TRBV7-2 and TRBJ2-2, with 12 nucleotides matching TRBD1. The V gene end was trimmed by 3 bases and the J gene end by 6 bases; junction bases not matched to a gene: 8. The CDR3 is 17 amino acids. CDR1 and CDR2 from the germline V gene are SGHTA and FQGNSA. In DNA form, the CDR3 reads TGTGCCAGCAGCTTTTCCATCCGGGACAGGGGGCCCGGGGAGCTGTTTTTT. As protein: CASSFSIRDRGPGELFF.

This sequence joins TRBV5-5 and TRBJ2-1; weak D call: TRBD2 (6 bases). With 0 bases removed from V and 1 base from J, the gap between germline ends came to 14 bases. Germline V gene sequence: CDR1 SGHKS, CDR2 YYEKEE (reference sequence). This CDR3 has 17 amino acids. Here the CDR3 reads CASSLARGTVSYNEQFF. In DNA, the CDR3 is TGTGCCAGCAGCTTGGCCCGGGGGACGGTATCCTACAATGAGCAGTTCTTC.

The rearrangement joins TRBV6-2 or TRBV6-3 to TRBJ2-1; possible D gene TRBD2, 5 bases. The germline V gene has CDR1 MNHEY and CDR2 SVGEGT. V lost 5 bases, J lost 5 bases, and 22 bases lay in between. The CDR3 runs to 17 residues. Here the CDR3 DNA reads TGTGCCAGCAGTGCGCGCGTTGATAGGACTGTTCACAATGAGCAGTTCTTC. It encodes CASSARVDRTVHNEQFF.

This clonotype was seen only a few times. The chain links TRBV6-2 or TRBV6-3 to TRBJ1-2, with 8 bases fitting TRBD1. The CDR3 spans 14 residues. With 7 bases clipped from V and 7 bases from J, the junction kept 11 bases outside the gene matches. The V gene's germline CDR1 is MNHEY and CDR2 SVGEGT. The CDR3 is CASTWGQDQSGYTF. Here the CDR3 DNA reads TGTGCCAGCACCTGGGGACAGGACCAAAGTGGCTACACCTTC.

This clonotype was found a few times. The DNA for the CDR3 is TGTGCCAGCAGCCCCACGGGGACAGGGTATAATCCACAGTCCGCTGAAGCTTTCTTT. Its translation is CASSPTGTGYNPQSAEAFF. The chain links TRBV5-6 to TRBJ1-1; the match to TRBD1 covers 9 bases. The CDR3 runs to 19 residues. The V gene end was trimmed by 4 bases and the J gene end by 6 bases; junction bases not matched to a gene: 22. Germline V lookup: CDR1 SGHDT, CDR2 YYEEEE. Together with reference TRBV5-6 and TRBJ1-1, the CDR3 gives the full variable domain: DAGVTQSPTHLIKTRGQQVTLRCSPKSGHDTVSWYQQALGQGPQFIFQYYEEEERQRGNFPDRFSGHQFPNYSSELNVNALLLGDSALYLCASSPTGTGYNPQSAEAFFGQGTRLTVV.

The chain combines TRBV4-3 with TRBJ1-3; 8 bases are a match to TRBD1. V was pared by 0 bases and J by 0 bases, with 10 bases of the junction left unmatched. The germline V gene encodes CDR1 LGHNA and CDR2 YSLEER. The CDR3 has 19 residues. The CDR3 here is CASSQDPRQGAISGNTIYF. The CDR3 DNA reads as TGCGCCAGCAGCCAAGATCCCCGGCAGGGGGCGATCTCTGGAAACACCATATATTTT.

This rearrangement joins TRBV24-1 to TRBJ2-1; no clear D. The CDR3 spans 13 residues. CDR1 is KGHDR and CDR2 is SFDVKD in the germline V gene. The V end was cut by 4 bases, the J end by 6 bases, with 9 bases between. The CDR3 DNA reads as TGTGCCACCAGTGACCCGACGGGCAATGAGCAGTTCTTC. Its translation is CATSDPTGNEQFF.

A few counts support this clonotype. This chain joins TRBV5-5 and TRBJ2-1; weak D call: TRBD1 (5 bases). This CDR3 contains 16 residues. With 2 bases removed from V and 10 bases from J, the gap between germline ends came to 22 bases. Looked up from germline, CDR1 is SGHKS and CDR2 is YYEKEE (reference sequence). This CDR3 is CASSFEWGTSPREQFF. The CDR3 nucleotides read TGTGCCAGCAGCTTCGAATGGGGCACCTCCCCCAGGGAGCAGTTCTTC.

The chain is built from TRBV7-8 and TRBJ2-7; the match to TRBD1 covers 9 bases. Trimming took 2 bases from V and 0 from J; bases not matched to a gene: 14. This CDR3 is 19 amino acids long. The germline gives CDR1 SGHVS, CDR2 FQNEAQ. The CDR3 sequence: CASSLSPRGTGLSSYEQYF. The CDR3 DNA is TGTGCCAGCAGCTTATCGCCTAGGGGGACAGGGTTAAGCTCCTACGAGCAGTACTTC.

This chain links TRBV9 with TRBJ1-1; tentatively, D is TRBD1 (5 bases). The CDR3 totals 14 residues. Per germline, CDR1 SGDLS and CDR2 YYNGEE. V dropped 0 bases and J dropped 1 base, with 7 bases sitting between them. The CDR3 nucleotides are TGTGCCAGCAGCGTAGGACAGACGAACACTGAAGCTTTCTTT. It translates to CASSVGQTNTEAFF.

This clonotype was counted many times. This chain uses TRBV7-2 with TRBJ2-2, with D tentatively TRBD1 or TRBD2 (5 bases each). The V gene's germline CDR1 is SGHTA and CDR2 FQGNSA. The CDR3 length is 14 residues. The V and J ends lost 5 bases and 3 bases respectively, with 10 bases between them. CDR3 region: CASSPGTYTGELFF. CDR3 in DNA: TGTGCCAGCAGCCCCGGGACCTACACCGGGGAGCTGTTTTTT.

This clonotype was seen a handful of times. This chain joins TRBV6-5 and TRBJ2-3, with a weak D call TRBD2 (6 bases). This CDR3 is built from 15 residues. Per the germline V gene, CDR1 is MNHEY and CDR2 is SVGAGI. V lost 0 bases and J 3 bases, leaving 10 bases between the germline ends. CDR3 sequence (DNA): TGTGCCAGCAGTTACTCATGGAGGGAGACAGATACGCAGTATTTT. Its translation: CASSYSWRETDTQYF.